Following are 8 T cell receptor beta chains from one sample sequenced in a study of cytomegalovirus exposure and HLA in healthy donors. The assay was immunoSEQ multiplex PCR, and TCRdb's table has in-frame clones only and misses some. The sample shows 200,000 to 250,000 clones, approximately 82% of them seen only once. The sample consisted of PBMCs. The receptor set was obtained from a woman aged 18-29 years in good health and CMV-seronegative.

The rearrangement links TRBV30 to TRBJ2-3, with D possibly TRBD2 on 5 matching bases. V lost 0 bases and J lost 2, with 9 bases in between. CDR3 size: 14 residues. Germline V gene sequence: CDR1 GTSNPN, CDR2 SVGIG (reference sequence). CDR3 residues: CAWSVPDYTDTQYF. The CDR3 nucleotides read TGTGCCTGGAGTGTACCAGACTACACAGATACGCAGTATTTT.

The chain links TRBV13 to TRBJ2-2; D possibly corresponds to TRBD1 (5 bases). Germline-derived CDR1 and CDR2 are PRHDT and FYEKMQ (reference sequence). The CDR3 spans 16 residues. V lost 3 bases and J 1 base, leaving 12 bases between the germline ends. CDR3 sequence: CASSFPSDRNTGELFF. CDR3 DNA sequence: TGTGCCAGCAGCTTCCCATCCGACAGGAACACCGGGGAGCTGTTTTTT.

In nucleotides, the CDR3 is TGTGCCAGCAGTACAGGGATCCCGAACACCGGGGAGCTGTTTTTT. Protein sequence: CASSTGIPNTGELFF. The V gene is TRBV27, the J gene TRBJ2-2; maybe TRBD1 (6 bases). This CDR3 contains 15 residues. Germline V CDR1 and CDR2: MNHEY, SMNVEV (reference sequence). Trimming left V 5 bases short and J 0 bases short, with 10 bases between.

This clone has just a few counts. V gene TRBV5-1 combines with J gene TRBJ1-5, with TRBD1 matching over 11 bases. Germline V lookup: CDR1 SGHRS, CDR2 YFSETQ. This CDR3 contains 15 residues. The ends lost 4 bases at V and 4 bases at J; junction bases unmatched: 4. The CDR3 DNA reads TGCGCCAGCAGCAGGACAGGGGGCGGAAATCAGCCCCAGCATTTT. Translation: CASSRTGGGNQPQHF.

This clone was picked up one time. Possible read error: a much larger clone is one base away. This CDR3 is also generated by other DNA sequences in the sample. The CDR3 region is CASSVGSTDTQYF. The CDR3 DNA reads TGTGCCAGCAGCGTAGGGAGCACAGATACGCAGTATTTT. This chain connects TRBV9 to TRBJ2-3; D not resolved. V was shortened by 0 bases and J by 0 bases, with 2 bases between the two germline ends. The CDR3 loop spans 13 amino acids. The germline V gene has CDR1 SGDLS and CDR2 YYNGEE.

Only one count was recorded for this clone. V usage is TRBV5-1 and J usage is TRBJ2-5; D call uncertain. The ends were cut back, 7 bases at V and 3 bases at J, with 13 bases in the middle. The CDR3 length is 13 residues. Germline CDR1 is SGHRS and CDR2 is YFSETQ. The CDR3 is CASSRRTEETQYF. The CDR3 DNA is TGCGCCAGCTCGAGACGGACCGAAGAGACCCAGTACTTC.

The CDR3 sequence: CASSQDLTASGANVLTF. DNA of the CDR3: TGTGCCAGCAGCCAAGATCTTACAGCCTCTGGGGCCAACGTCCTGACTTTC. This chain joins TRBV4-2 and TRBJ2-6; D gene uncertain. CDR3 length equals 17 residues. Trimming removed 0 bases from V and 0 bases from J, with 9 bases in between. CDR1 and CDR2 from the germline V gene are LGHNA and YNFKEQ.

J is TRBJ2-2 and V is TRBV5-1; 11 bases align to TRBD2. CDR3 length: 17 amino acids. Germline V CDR1 and CDR2: SGHRS, YFSETQ. V was clipped by 2 bases and J by 3 bases; unmatched bases: 6. CDR3 protein: CASSFLSGGAYTGELFF. In DNA, the CDR3 is TGCGCCAGCAGCTTCCTTAGCGGGGGGGCCTACACCGGGGAGCTGTTTTTT.